This T cell receptor (beta chain) was sequenced for a study of cytomegalovirus exposure and HLA in healthy donors. Study overall: As released early, the data held about 85 million unique TCRs from HLA-typed donors. Study-wide results and limits: Most of the TCR beta V segments (in an earlier analysis) were productive either about 87% or about 30% of the time.

Each donor was healthy, and each was a bone marrow donor. The V segment lost 0 bases and the J segment 5 bases; nucleotides outside the gene matches: 13. CDR3 length: 18 amino acids. Germline V gene lookup returns CDR1 SGHRS and CDR2 YFSETQ. A remark on this clone: Antigen unknown.

PCR involved 60 Vbeta and 13 Jbeta primers. The assay was immunoSEQ multiplex PCR, and TCRdb's table has in-frame clones only and misses some. The repertoire holds 100,000 or so clones, roughly 80% seen once, with roughly 2.5% in the top ten. This chain links TRBV5-1 with TRBJ2-5; 10 positions agree with TRBD1. This clonotype was sampled from a female donor in good health and CMV-seronegative. Material for sequencing was PBMCs. CDR3 bases: TGCGCCAGCAGCTTGGGGATTAAACCGACAGGGGGCGAGGAGACCCAGTACTTC. This sequence encodes CASSLGIKPTGGEETQYF.